This T cell receptor beta chain appears in the sequencing data of a study of blood T cell repertoires in COVID-19. Sequencing used immunoSEQ multiplex PCR; TCRdb keeps in-frame clones, though not all of them. The sample has hundreds of thousands of clones, about nine tenths seen once. Donors in Cohort 3 who had recovered were those with two negative PCRs, healthcare professional clearance, or resolution of their symptoms. This CDR3 spans 12 amino acids. Germline V gene data show CDR1 as MNHEY and CDR2 as SMNVEV (reference sequence). V was cut by 4 bases and J by 5 bases, with 8 bases left in between.

The sequence came from a man aged 55 to 69 who had recovered from COVID-19. V usage is TRBV27 and J usage is TRBJ1-2, with D hard to call. Source material: PBMCs or T cells enriched from blood (not recorded which). The CDR3 DNA follows: TGTGCCAGCAGTTCCCTAGGATATGGCTACACCTTC. It encodes CASSSLGYGYTF.